These 28 T cell receptor beta chains share one sample of origin, sequenced in a study of patients and donors after allogeneic stem cell transplantation. TCRdb fed the RT-PCR reads into MiXCR, producing one record per CDR3 protein. This sample has 200,000 to 250,000 distinct CDR3 sequences, with about 14% found just once. The sequenced material came from blood, either unsorted or a sorted T cell fraction (not recorded which). The receptors originated from a human donor who was either an allogeneic HSCT recipient or a stem cell or donor lymphocyte infusion donor (not recorded which). It is not recorded whose cells these are; they may come from a transplant donor.

On this clonotype itself: It may be a read error: a sequence one base away is much more abundant. Likely a read error: the CDR3 ends without its conserved phenylalanine or tryptophan. The chain couples TRBV11-2 to TRBJ2-1, with D unclear. Trimming left V 1 base short and J 4 bases short, with 11 bases between. Germline loops: CDR1 SGHAT, CDR2 FQNNGV. The CDR3 covers 15 residues. The CDR3 loop is CASSLVTSPYNEQFV. The DNA for the CDR3 is TGTGCCAGCAGCTTAGTCACATCCCCGTACAATGAGCAGTTCGTC.

This clonotype turned up a few times. The chain recombines TRBV6-5 with TRBJ1-5, with 11 bases identical to TRBD1. Germline V lookup: CDR1 MNHEY, CDR2 SVGAGI. Trimming cost V 2 bases and J 2 bases; bases outside gene matches: 5. The length of the CDR3 is 17 residues. The CDR3 region is CASSYGQGAFGNQPQHF. CDR3 DNA sequence: TGTGCCAGCAGTTACGGACAGGGGGCTTTCGGCAATCAGCCCCAGCATTTT.

This clonotype was recorded a few times. The V and J genes are TRBV30 and TRBJ1-5; weak D call: TRBD1 (5 bases). Germline lookup yields CDR1 GTSNPN and CDR2 SVGIG (reference sequence). This CDR3 has 14 residues. Trimming pared 0 bases from V and 7 bases from J, leaving 13 bases between. CDR3 sequence reads: CAWSVGGYGQPQHF. The CDR3 nucleotides read TGTGCCTGGAGTGTCGGGGGTTATGGCCAGCCCCAGCATTTT. Filled out from reference TRBV30 and TRBJ1-5, the complete variable domain reads SQTIHQWPATLVQPVGSPLSLECTVEGTSNPNLYWYRQAAGRGLQLLFYSVGIGQISSEVPQNLSASRPQDRQFILSSKKLLLSDSGFYLCAWSVGGYGQPQHFGDGTRLSIL.

This clonotype has a count of ten or more. The chain recombines TRBV12-3 or TRBV12-4 with TRBJ2-3; D not resolved. Trimming took 6 bases from V and 2 from J, leaving 21 bases between them. This CDR3 contains 17 residues. The CDR3 nucleotides read TGTGCCAGCAGCCCCACCCATGGGTGGGCCGACACAGATACGCAGTATTTT. Translated, it gives CASSPTHGWADTDTQYF.

Ten or more counts support this clonotype. The V call is TRBV3-1, the J call TRBJ1-2; D call uncertain. Germline V gene lookup returns CDR1 LGHDT and CDR2 YNNKEL (reference sequence). The CDR3 is 15 amino acids. The V end lost 0 bases, the J end lost 4 bases, and 12 bases lay between the germline ends. The chain's CDR3 is CASSQDNAPSYGYTF. The DNA of the CDR3 is TGTGCCAGCAGCCAAGATAACGCCCCCAGCTATGGCTACACCTTC.

CDR3 sequence: CSASFPPDTQYF. The CDR3 nucleotides read TGCAGTGCTAGTTTCCCTCCAGATACGCAGTATTTT. The gene calls are TRBV20-1 and TRBJ2-3; D ambiguous. V was cut by 3 bases and J by 4 bases, with 8 bases left in between. Germline-derived CDR1 and CDR2 are DFQATT and SNEGSKA (reference sequence). The CDR3 contains 12 residues.

This clonotype was found a few times. This chain links TRBV29-1 with TRBJ1-1, with TRBD1 as a possible D gene (5 bases). Trimming stripped 7 bases from V and 4 bases from J, with 13 bases between. The germline gives CDR1 SQVTM, CDR2 ANQGSEA. The CDR3 contains 12 residues. Here the CDR3 reads CSAGGGSTEAFF. CDR3 nucleotides: TGCAGCGCCGGGGGGGGGTCCACTGAAGCTTTCTTT.

The table lists this clonotype with many counts. CDR3 loop: CATSDLGTQYF. CDR3 sequence (DNA): TGTGCCACCAGTGATTTGGGGACCCAGTACTTC. The genes are TRBV24-1 and TRBJ2-5; unclear D gene. Looked up from germline, CDR1 is KGHDR and CDR2 is SFDVKD. V shed 0 bases and J shed 7 bases, with 2 bases lying between them. This CDR3 has 11 amino acids.

The sample holds a few counts of this clonotype. J is TRBJ2-1 and V is TRBV7-9; 10 bases are a match to TRBD2. Germline CDR1 is SEHNR and CDR2 is FQNEAQ (reference sequence). V lost 5 bases and J lost 6; bases outside the gene matches: 7. The CDR3 has 15 amino acids. The CDR3 protein is CASSVASGSGNEQFF. The CDR3 bases are TGTGCCAGCAGCGTGGCTAGCGGGAGCGGCAATGAGCAGTTCTTC. Filled out from reference TRBV7-9 and TRBJ2-1, the complete variable domain reads DTGVSQNPRHKITKRGQNVTFRCDPISEHNRLYWYRQTLGQGPEFLTYFQNEAQLEKSRLLSDRFSAERPKGSFSTLEIQRTEQGDSAMYLCASSVASGSGNEQFFGPGTRLTVL.

This clonotype was detected many times. The chain is built from TRBV5-8 and TRBJ1-3; the D gene is possibly TRBD1 (5 bases). Germline loops: CDR1 SGHTS, CDR2 YDEGEE. V dropped 2 bases and J dropped 3 bases, with 18 bases sitting between them. CDR3 length equals 17 residues. CDR3: CASSFEVGPSVGNTIYF. CDR3 nucleotide sequence: TGTGCCAGCAGCTTTGAAGTGGGGCCGTCGGTTGGAAACACCATATATTTT.

This clonotype was counted at least ten times. This rearrangement joins TRBV7-7 to TRBJ2-1; the D call may be TRBD1 or TRBD2 (5 bases each). Germline V gene data show CDR1 as SSHAT and CDR2 as FNYEAQ (reference sequence). This CDR3 region has 13 residues. Trimming left V 5 bases short and J 9 bases short, with 14 bases between. In nucleotides, the CDR3 is TGTGCCAGCAGCGAGTACCCAGGGAGTGAGCAGTTCTTC. It encodes CASSEYPGSEQFF.

This clonotype has only a few counts. V is TRBV20-1 and J is TRBJ2-7; 8 nucleotides align to TRBD2. Germline CDR1 and CDR2: DFQATT and SNEGSKA (reference sequence). V was clipped by 6 bases and J by 3 bases; unmatched bases: 10. The CDR3 totals 14 residues. The CDR3 DNA reads TGCAGTGCAACCCCACTAGCGGCCCACTACGAGCAGTACTTC. Translation gives CSATPLAAHYEQYF.

This clonotype came up a few times. The rearrangement joins TRBV7-8 to TRBJ2-1, with a weak D call TRBD2 (5 bases). Trimming cost V 5 bases and J 7 bases, with 18 bases left between them. CDR1 is SGHVS, CDR2 FQNEAQ, per germline. The CDR3 runs 15 residues. This chain's CDR3 is CASSPLEPLRNEQFF. CDR3 nucleotide sequence: TGTGCCAGCAGCCCACTAGAACCCCTGAGGAATGAGCAGTTCTTC.

This chain uses TRBV6-1 with TRBJ2-1; the D is unclear. The germline V gene encodes CDR1 MNHNS and CDR2 SASEGT. Trimming removed 6 bases from V and 4 bases from J, with 10 bases in between. CDR3 length: 13 amino acids. The DNA for the CDR3 is TGTGCCAGCAGCTTGCTGGATTACAATGAGCAGTTCTTC. Amino acids: CASSLLDYNEQFF.

This clonotype was seen many times. J is TRBJ2-1 and V is TRBV10-3; D unclear. The V end lost 5 bases, the J end lost 2 bases, and 7 bases lay between the germline ends. The CDR3 runs 13 residues. Germline V CDR1 and CDR2: ENHRY, SYGVKD. The CDR3 coding sequence is TGTGCCATCAGTTACACTACCTACAATGAGCAGTTCTTC. It yields the protein CAISYTTYNEQFF.

The chain links TRBV3-1 to TRBJ2-7; no clear D. The CDR3 is 13 residues long. Per germline, CDR1 LGHDT and CDR2 YNNKEL (reference sequence). V dropped 0 bases and J dropped 6 bases, with 9 bases sitting between them. In nucleotides, the CDR3 is TGTGCCAGCAGCCAAGACCGATACGGCGAGCAGTACTTC. Its protein product is CASSQDRYGEQYF.

The V and J genes are TRBV27 and TRBJ2-1; 14 positions agree with TRBD2. The CDR3 extends over 16 amino acids. In germline, CDR1 is MNHEY, CDR2 SMNVEV (reference sequence). The V gene end was trimmed by 5 bases and the J gene end by 3 bases; junction bases not matched to a gene: 3. CDR3 sequence: CASSAGTSGGYNEQFF. The CDR3 DNA reads TGTGCCAGCAGTGCCGGGACTAGCGGGGGCTACAATGAGCAGTTCTTC.

The chain carries TRBV18 and TRBJ2-1; 9 bases line up with TRBD1. Per germline, CDR1 KGHSH and CDR2 LQKENI. V dropped 4 bases and J dropped 0; count of bases not matched to a gene: 7. The CDR3 is 17 residues long. The CDR3 DNA is TGTGCCAGCTCACTCGGGGACAGGGCAAGCTCCTACAATGAGCAGTTCTTC. It specifies CASSLGDRASSYNEQFF.

The genes are TRBV3-1 and TRBJ2-5; unclear D gene. Germline V gene data show CDR1 as LGHDT and CDR2 as YNNKEL (reference sequence). The CDR3 covers 13 residues. The V end lost 4 bases, the J end lost 5 bases, and 11 bases lay between the germline ends. This CDR3 is CASSLKPFETQYF. Here the CDR3 DNA reads TGTGCCAGCAGCCTAAAGCCCTTTGAGACCCAGTACTTC.

The chain has TRBV30 and TRBJ2-7; perhaps TRBD1 as D (6 bases). Trimming left V 7 bases short and J 2 bases short, with 15 bases between. The CDR3 runs 13 residues. The germline CDR1 and CDR2 sequences are GTSNPN and SVGIG (reference sequence). CDR3 sequence (DNA): TGTGCCTCCACTTACAGGGACACCTACGAGCAGTACTTC. Translating it yields CASTYRDTYEQYF.

The genes are TRBV6-1 and TRBJ2-2; 8 nucleotides align to TRBD1. This CDR3 comprises 14 residues. V lost 5 bases and J lost 4; bases outside the gene matches: 3. The germline CDR1 and CDR2 sequences are MNHNS and SASEGT. CDR3 nucleotide sequence: TGTGCCAGCAGTCAGGGGGCGCGCACCGGGGAGCTGTTTTTT. Protein product: CASSQGARTGELFF.

The chain uses TRBV30 and TRBJ2-3, with D possibly TRBD2 on 5 matching bases. The CDR3 loop spans 13 amino acids. The ends were cut back, 4 bases at V and 2 bases at J, with 10 bases in the middle. Germline V gene lookup returns CDR1 GTSNPN and CDR2 SVGIG (reference sequence). The CDR3 sequence is CAWTSSSTDTQYF. In DNA form, the CDR3 reads TGTGCCTGGACTAGCTCTTCCACAGATACGCAGTATTTT.

This clonotype was seen only a few times. The J gene is TRBJ1-5, the V gene TRBV6-1; the match to TRBD1 covers 9 bases. The V gene's germline CDR1 is MNHNS and CDR2 SASEGT. This CDR3 has 15 residues. The V gene end was trimmed by 6 bases and the J gene end by 7 bases; junction bases not matched to a gene: 10. This chain's CDR3 is CASSATGTGNQPQHF. In DNA, the CDR3 is TGTGCCAGCAGCGCTACCGGGACAGGGAACCAGCCCCAGCATTTT.

This chain links TRBV6-1 with TRBJ1-2; D not resolved. V lost 6 bases to trimming and J lost 2 bases, with 13 bases between them. The CDR3 contains 14 residues. Germline CDR1 and CDR2: MNHNS and SASEGT. CDR3 amino acids: CASRSVGVNYGYTF. The CDR3 coding sequence is TGTGCCAGCAGGTCCGTCGGGGTGAACTATGGCTACACCTTC.

As regards this clonotype: This clone may be a read error of a much larger clone one base away. The genes are TRBV4-1 and TRBJ2-1, with 10 bases identical to TRBD2. Germline loops: CDR1 MGHRA, CDR2 YSYEKL. This CDR3 contains 17 residues. DNA of the CDR3: TGCGCCAGCAGCAAAGATCCGACTAGCGGGCCTTTCAATGAGCAGTTCTTC. Translating it yields CASSKDPTSGPFNEQFF.

The CDR3 region has the DNA TGTGCCAGCAGCCAAGCCCGAGGGGACAATCAGCCCCAGCATTTT. Translating gives CASSQARGDNQPQHF. The chain has TRBV3-1 and TRBJ1-5; D perhaps matches TRBD1 (5 bases). V was clipped by 1 base and J by 3 bases, with 10 bases between them. This CDR3 is built from 15 residues. Germline V gives CDR1 LGHDT, CDR2 YNNKEL (reference sequence).

This clonotype was observed a handful of times. J is TRBJ2-3 and V is TRBV6-2 or TRBV6-3, with 14 bases fitting TRBD2. The CDR3 is 16 amino acids. The germline V gene encodes CDR1 MNHEY and CDR2 SVGEGT. V was pared by 5 bases and J by 6 bases, with 7 bases of the junction left unmatched. CDR3 in amino acids: CASSGLAGGKGDTQYF. The CDR3 bases are TGTGCCAGCAGTGGACTAGCGGGGGGCAAAGGGGATACGCAGTATTTT.

V is TRBV11-2 and J is TRBJ2-7; no clear D. CDR1 is SGHAT and CDR2 is FQNNGV in the germline V gene. CDR3 length equals 14 residues. Trimming shortened V by 8 bases and J by 2 bases, and 16 bases separated the two germline ends. The DNA for the CDR3 is TGTGCCAGCCGGCGCGGTTGGTCGGCCTACGAGCAGTACTTC. Its protein is CASRRGWSAYEQYF.